This T cell receptor beta chain comes out of a study of blood T cell repertoires in COVID-19 (TCRdb year 2020). Looking at the study overall: Samples from collaborators originated in the United States, Italy and Spain and spanned both the acute and convalescent phases of COVID-19. The material from the prospective study consisted of cDNA or gDNA derived from T cells, B-cell-depleted T cells, or PBMCs. Deeply sampled blood TCRbeta repertoires from subjects exposed to, actively infected with, or recovered from COVID-19 were included in the dataset. The repertoires were released in a freely available public database intended as a resource for research on the immune response to SARS-CoV-2. The samples were drawn from two sources: the first 160 participants of the ongoing ImmuneRACE study, and 950 to 1,500 subjects contributed by 6 global collaborators. The sample metadata nearly always contained a de-identified subject ID, COVID-19 status, age in years and sex. Where available, HLA class I and class II types were obtained from metadata supplied by the sample provider rather than from assay-based typing.

V and J lose 1 base and 4 bases, and a span of 7 bases separates them. Taken from the germline V gene, the CDR1 and CDR2 loops are KGHDR and SFDVKD. The CDR3 goes from the cysteine to the phenylalanine over 14 residues. The read is trimmed to its CDR3 DNA, 42 bases read in frame from base 1. Results the study describes overall, beyond this receptor: The amount of clinical and demographic metadata varied by source and participant and was provided uncurated.

Enrolling through a virtual design, the prospective study's participants ranged in age from about 18 to 89 years and lived across about two dozen United States geographic areas. In the prospective study, cohorts were assigned on the basis of participant-reported clinical history obtained from a screening survey and a study questionnaire. In the prospective study, mobile phlebotomists collected whole blood, serum and a nasopharyngeal or oropharyngeal swab from each participant. Prospective study participants could optionally give additional blood draws and questionnaires over a roughly 2-month period. Before DNA extraction, prospective study blood samples were shipped either frozen or at room temperature. TCRbeta CDR3 regions were amplified from genomic DNA by means of the immunoSEQ Assay, a bias-controlled multiplex PCR. The published analysis was carried out like this. The number of nucleated cells in each sample was estimated from the amplification of reference gene primers within the assay. To quantify the absolute abundance of each unique TCRbeta CDR3 rearrangement, sequence reads were collapsed and filtered. For each sample, productive Simpson clonality was calculated by taking the square root of Simpson's diversity index across productive rearrangements. The immuneACCESS repertoire file appears here via TCRdb, limited to in-frame rearrangements. These files lack a portion of the clones; in checked studies, under half of the deficit traces to unresolved V genes, and the cause of the others is not known. The D gene and trimming were derived from the DNA, and the V and J assignments and clone size from that table. The table for this sample lists 120,000 to 150,000 clones; roughly 90% of them were counted only once. The top ten clones comprise approximately 1.3% of the sample.

To note about this clone: Its antigen remains undetermined. Qualities for individual bases were not recorded, and no much larger clone is one base off.

What was sequenced was PBMCs or T cells enriched from blood (not recorded which). The clonotype comes from a woman in her twenties or thirties with acute COVID-19. In this chain, TRBV24-1 is recombined with TRBJ2-1; a tentative D match to TRBD2 spans 5 bases. The sequenced DNA is TGTGCCACCAGTGATTTACTAGATTACAATGAGCAGTTCTTC. This codes for CATSDLLDYNEQFF.